One and the same sample provided the 19 T cell receptor beta chains below, sequenced in a study of blood T cell repertoires in COVID-19. The method was immunoSEQ multiplex PCR; TCRdb's version includes in-frame clones alone and lacks a portion of them. The table has approximately 190,000 clones, just over 85% seen once. Sequencing was carried out using peripheral blood. The receptors stem from a man aged 80 or over with acute or convalescent COVID-19.

This clone was observed a single time. This chain uses TRBV7-9 with TRBJ2-7; possibly TRBD2 for D (5 bases). This CDR3 region has 15 residues. The V and J ends lost 2 bases and 3 bases respectively, with 14 bases between them. The germline V gene has CDR1 SEHNR and CDR2 FQNEAQ (reference sequence). CDR3 sequence reads: CASSLIRTVGYEQYF. The CDR3 bases are TGTGCCAGCAGCTTAATTCGGACTGTAGGCTACGAGCAGTACTTC.

The sample holds one count of this clone. The chain recombines TRBV18 with TRBJ2-2; 13 bases align to TRBD2. There are 18 residues in the CDR3. J lost 0 bases, V lost 3 bases, and 4 bases had no gene match. CDR1 and CDR2 from the germline V gene are KGHSH and LQKENI. The CDR3 DNA is TGTGCCAGCTCACCGGGACTAGCGGGGTACGCGAACACCGGGGAGCTGTTTTTT. It yields the protein CASSPGLAGYANTGELFF.

The CDR3 DNA reads TGTGCCAGCAGCTTAGCGACTGGAAATTACAATGAGCAGTTCTTC. Protein: CASSLATGNYNEQFF. The gene calls are TRBV7-8 and TRBJ2-1; D unresolved. Germline V CDR1 and CDR2: SGHVS, FQNEAQ. Trimming pared 0 bases from V and 4 bases from J, leaving 10 bases between. CDR3 length equals 15 residues.

This chain joins TRBV28 and TRBJ2-2, with 7 nucleotides matching TRBD2. V shed 9 bases, J shed 6 bases, and the junction held 10 bases outside the gene matches. Germline V gene lookup returns CDR1 MDHEN and CDR2 SYDVKM. The CDR3 is made up of 14 amino acids. For the CDR3, the DNA is TGTGCCAGTTACGAGAGCGGGATCTCCGGGGAGCTGTTTTTT. Protein sequence: CASYESGISGELFF.

The chain is built from TRBV5-6 and TRBJ2-3, with D perhaps matching TRBD1 (6 bases). The ends were cut back, 1 base at V and 0 bases at J, with 12 bases in the middle. CDR3 length: 16 amino acids. CDR1 is SGHDT, CDR2 YYEEEE, per germline. CDR3 protein: CASSLSQGQSTDTQYF. The CDR3 nucleotides are TGTGCCAGCAGCTTGTCGCAGGGGCAAAGCACAGATACGCAGTATTTT.

V and J are TRBV18 and TRBJ2-3; 8 nucleotides align to TRBD1. The CDR3 length is 14 residues. CDR1 is KGHSH and CDR2 is LQKENI in the germline V gene. The J segment lost 6 bases and the V segment lost 5 bases, leaving 7 bases of the junction unmatched. The CDR3: CASSVNQGADTQYF. CDR3 nucleotide sequence: TGTGCCAGCTCAGTCAACCAGGGGGCGGATACGCAGTATTTT.

V gene TRBV7-2 combines with J gene TRBJ1-6, with unresolved D. Germline values: CDR1 SGHTA, CDR2 FQGNSA. The ends were cut back, 3 bases at V and 6 bases at J, with 12 bases in the middle. The CDR3 contains 15 residues. The DNA of the CDR3 is TGTGCCAGCAGCTTGGGGAGTAGTATTAATTCACCCCTCCACTTT. It specifies CASSLGSSINSPLHF.

This chain links TRBV6-5 with TRBJ2-7; D might be TRBD2 (5 bases). Germline V gene sequence: CDR1 MNHEY, CDR2 SVGAGI. The CDR3 is 15 amino acids. V dropped 6 bases and J dropped 6 bases, with 21 bases sitting between them. CDR3 residues: CASSSSGGRNIEQYV. The CDR3 DNA reads as TGTGCCAGCAGCTCCAGCGGAGGTCGTAATATCGAGCAGTACGTC.

V and J are TRBV2 and TRBJ2-7, with 9 bases identical to TRBD2. Per germline, CDR1 SNHLY and CDR2 FYNNEI. The CDR3 runs 14 residues. Unmatched junction bases numbered 9, after V lost 6 bases and J lost 6 bases. The CDR3 DNA reads as TGTGCCAGCAGCGTCCTAGCGGGAAGCTCCGAGCAGTACTTC. This gives the protein CASSVLAGSSEQYF. Complete variable domain (other parts from reference TRBV2 and TRBJ2-7): EPEVTQTPSHQVTQMGQEVILRCVPISNHLYFYWYRQILGQKVEFLVSFYNNEISEKSEIFDDQFSVERPDGSNFTLKIRSTKLEDSAMYFCASSVLAGSSEQYFGPGTRLTVT.

V is TRBV11-2 and J is TRBJ2-1, with 9 bases identical to TRBD1. This CDR3 contains 15 residues. V gave up 4 bases and J gave up 8 bases; unmatched junction bases: 9. Germline V lookup: CDR1 SGHAT, CDR2 FQNNGV. The CDR3 sequence: CASSSGTGRSDEQFF. CDR3 DNA sequence: TGTGCCAGCAGCTCCGGGACAGGGAGGTCCGATGAGCAGTTCTTC.

CDR3 in amino acids: CSASRQASYGYTF. DNA for the CDR3: TGCAGTGCTAGTCGACAGGCCTCCTATGGCTACACCTTC. The J gene is TRBJ1-2, the V gene TRBV20-1, with D perhaps TRBD1 (6 bases). The germline V and J ends were trimmed by 3 bases and 4 bases, with 12 bases remaining between them. CDR3 size: 13 residues. Per germline, CDR1 DFQATT and CDR2 SNEGSKA (reference sequence).

The chain carries TRBV5-6 and TRBJ2-2; TRBD2 aligns across 9 bases. Germline trimming cut 4 bases from V and 6 bases from J; bases unmatched to any gene: 4. The V gene's germline CDR1 is SGHDT and CDR2 YYEEEE. The CDR3 is 14 residues long. In DNA, the CDR3 is TGTGCCAGCAGCGCGGGACTAGCAGCCGGGGAGCTGTTTTTT. Translating it yields CASSAGLAAGELFF. Using reference TRBV5-6 and TRBJ2-2 for the parts outside the CDR3, the full variable domain is DAGVTQSPTHLIKTRGQQVTLRCSPKSGHDTVSWYQQALGQGPQFIFQYYEEEERQRGNFPDRFSGHQFPNYSSELNVNALLLGDSALYLCASSAGLAAGELFFGEGSRLTVL.

The chain has TRBV23-1 and TRBJ2-7, with no clear D. TRBV23-1 belongs to the ORF category, with a function that is uncertain. Trimming shortened V by 3 bases and J by 2 bases, and 8 bases separated the two germline ends. CDR3 size: 13 residues. CDR3 DNA sequence: TGCGCCAGCAGTCATCGCGGAACCTACGAGCAGTACTTC. Protein: CASSHRGTYEQYF.

This chain joins TRBV18 and TRBJ2-7; 9 bases match TRBD2. In germline, CDR1 is KGHSH, CDR2 LQKENI. CDR3 length: 15 amino acids. The junction had 8 bases not matched to a gene; V was cut back by 4 bases and J by 4 bases. The chain's CDR3 is CASSRSAGGPYEQYF. The CDR3 nucleotides read TGTGCCAGCTCACGTTCTGCGGGAGGGCCATACGAGCAGTACTTC.

The chain is built from TRBV7-8 and TRBJ2-2; 7 bases fit TRBD1. J gave up 5 bases and V 0 bases, and 3 bases lay outside the gene matches. The CDR3 is 15 residues long. Germline V gene data show CDR1 as SGHVS and CDR2 as FQNEAQ. CDR3 coding DNA: TGTGCCAGCAGCTTAGCCGGGACAGCTACCGGGGAGCTGTTTTTT. Translation: CASSLAGTATGELFF.

The gene calls are TRBV6-5 and TRBJ2-3; 10 nucleotides line up with TRBD1. CDR1 is MNHEY, CDR2 SVGAGI, per germline. Trimming took 6 bases from V and 6 from J; bases not matched to a gene: 6. This CDR3 spans 14 amino acids. CDR3 region: CASRGTGVADTQYF. In nucleotides, the CDR3 is TGTGCCAGCAGAGGGACAGGGGTGGCTGATACGCAGTATTTT.

The gene calls are TRBV19 and TRBJ1-2, with D tentatively TRBD1 (6 bases). Germline loops: CDR1 LNHDA, CDR2 SQIVND (reference sequence). V was trimmed by 6 bases and J by 1 base, leaving 12 bases between them. The CDR3 spans 14 residues. CDR3 sequence: CASRNDRINYGYTF. The CDR3 nucleotides read TGTGCCAGTAGAAACGACAGGATTAACTATGGCTACACCTTC.

CDR3 protein: CASSLVGVNSPLHF. The CDR3 nucleotides read TGTGCCAGCAGCTTAGTCGGGGTTAATTCACCCCTCCACTTT. The rearrangement links TRBV7-2 to TRBJ1-6; no definite D call. The V end lost 1 base, the J end lost 6 bases, and 7 bases lay between the germline ends. CDR1 SGHTA and CDR2 FQGNSA come from the germline V gene. The CDR3 length is 14 residues.

The V gene is TRBV9, the J gene TRBJ2-2, with 10 bases aligning to TRBD2. CDR1 is SGDLS, CDR2 YYNGEE, per germline. J was trimmed by 6 bases and V by 0 bases; bases with no gene match: 8. The CDR3 is 17 amino acids. The CDR3 spells CASSVVASGSRAGELFF. CDR3 nucleotides: TGTGCCAGCAGCGTAGTGGCTAGCGGGAGTAGGGCCGGGGAGCTGTTTTTT. Supplemented by reference TRBV9 and TRBJ2-2, the full variable domain reads DSGVTQTPKHLITATGQRVTLRCSPRSGDLSVYWYQQSLDQGLQFLIQYYNGEERAKGNILERFSAQQFPDLHSELNLSSLELGDSALYFCASSVVASGSRAGELFFGEGSRLTVL.